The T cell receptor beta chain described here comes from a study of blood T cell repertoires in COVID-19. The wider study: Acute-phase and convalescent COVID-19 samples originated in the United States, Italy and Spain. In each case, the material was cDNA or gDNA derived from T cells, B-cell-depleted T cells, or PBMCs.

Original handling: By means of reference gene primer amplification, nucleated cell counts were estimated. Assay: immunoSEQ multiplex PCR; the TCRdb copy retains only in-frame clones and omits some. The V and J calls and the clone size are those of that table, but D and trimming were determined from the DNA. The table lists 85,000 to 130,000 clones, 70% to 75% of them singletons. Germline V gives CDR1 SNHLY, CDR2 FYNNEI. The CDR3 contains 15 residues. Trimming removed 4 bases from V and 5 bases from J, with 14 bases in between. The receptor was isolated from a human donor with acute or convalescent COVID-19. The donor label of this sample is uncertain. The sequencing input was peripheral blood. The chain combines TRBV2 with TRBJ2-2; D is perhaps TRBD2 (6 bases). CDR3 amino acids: CASSARHAGTGELFF. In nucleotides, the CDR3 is TGTGCCAGCAGTGCTAGACACGCGGGGACCGGGGAGCTGTTTTTT.